Below, 9 T cell receptor beta chains from the same sample are listed, as sequenced in a study of cytomegalovirus exposure and HLA in healthy donors. It was with 60 Vbeta and 13 Jbeta primers that the PCR ran. Sequenced by immunoSEQ multiplex PCR; TCRdb stores in-frame clones only, minus some. The repertoire holds 95,000 to 150,000 clones, with over 75% as singletons. The sequenced sample consisted of PBMCs. The source of these receptors is a middle-aged woman in good health and CMV-seropositive.

This chain uses TRBV27 with TRBJ1-1; 11 bases line up with TRBD1. The CDR3 covers 15 residues. Losses at the gene ends were 6 bases for V and 4 bases for J; bases not matched to a gene: 7. CDR1 is MNHEY, CDR2 SMNVEV, per germline (reference sequence). DNA for the CDR3: TGTGCCAGCAGCCGCCCCGGGACAGGGGGCACTGAAGCTTTCTTT. It encodes CASSRPGTGGTEAFF.

The V and J genes are TRBV10-3 and TRBJ2-5, with D perhaps TRBD1 (6 bases). CDR3 length: 14 residues. Germline lookup yields CDR1 ENHRY and CDR2 SYGVKD. The ends were cut back, 5 bases at V and 2 bases at J, with 12 bases in the middle. The CDR3 reads CAISPPDSQETQYF. For the CDR3, the DNA is TGTGCCATCAGTCCCCCGGACAGTCAAGAGACCCAGTACTTC.

The V gene is TRBV5-1, the J gene TRBJ2-7, with a weak D call TRBD2 (5 bases). The CDR3 has 15 amino acids. Germline CDR1 is SGHRS and CDR2 is YFSETQ. Trimming pared 0 bases from V and 4 bases from J, leaving 14 bases between. The CDR3 region is CASSLAGGSAYEQYF. CDR3 sequence (DNA): TGCGCCAGCAGCTTGGCCGGTGGGAGTGCGTACGAGCAGTACTTC.

V is TRBV5-1 and J is TRBJ2-1, with 16 nucleotides matching TRBD2. J was trimmed by 6 bases and V by 4 bases; bases with no gene match: 4. The CDR3 length is 16 residues. Germline V CDR1 and CDR2: SGHRS, YFSETQ. The CDR3 is CASSTGTSGRANEQFF. CDR3 nucleotide sequence: TGCGCCAGCAGCACGGGGACTAGCGGGAGGGCCAATGAGCAGTTCTTC.

V and J are TRBV29-1 and TRBJ2-5; D is ambiguous. The germline CDR1 and CDR2 sequences are SQVTM and ANQGSEA. Trimming removed 5 bases from V and 5 bases from J, with 9 bases in between. This CDR3 spans 11 amino acids. CDR3 residues: CSVSTKETQYF. The CDR3 DNA reads TGCAGCGTTTCTACGAAGGAGACCCAGTACTTC.

V usage is TRBV19 and J usage is TRBJ2-7; D might be TRBD2 (6 bases). The germline V gene encodes CDR1 LNHDA and CDR2 SQIVND (reference sequence). CDR3 size: 14 residues. The V end lost 5 bases, the J end lost 12 bases, and 23 bases lay between the germline ends. The CDR3, as DNA: TGTGCCAGTAGTGTCAAACGGGACTCCCTTTTTCGGTACTTC. Translation: CASSVKRDSLFRYF.

This clone was found a few times. This rearrangement joins TRBV30 to TRBJ2-7, with TRBD1 matching 8 bases. Germline assignment: CDR1 GTSNPN and CDR2 SVGIG (reference sequence). Trimming removed 3 bases from V and 5 bases from J; junction bases left unmatched: 6. This CDR3 spans 13 amino acids. The CDR3 nucleotides are TGTGCCTGGAGGGAGGCAGGGGGCGACGAGCAGTACTTC. This codes for CAWREAGGDEQYF. Based on the CDR3 plus reference TRBV30 and TRBJ2-7, the full variable domain is SQTIHQWPATLVQPVGSPLSLECTVEGTSNPNLYWYRQAAGRGLQLLFYSVGIGQISSEVPQNLSASRPQDRQFILSSKKLLLSDSGFYLCAWREAGGDEQYFGPGTRLTVT.

This sequence joins TRBV30 and TRBJ1-1; no clear D. Trimming pared 1 base from V and 5 bases from J, leaving 11 bases between. The CDR3 length is 13 residues. CDR1 and CDR2 from the germline V gene are GTSNPN and SVGIG (reference sequence). CDR3 DNA sequence: TGTGCCTGGAGTGACCACCCGGGGACTGAAGCTTTCTTT. This sequence encodes CAWSDHPGTEAFF.

This clone turned up a few times. V is TRBV6-5 and J is TRBJ1-4; D is unclear. The V end lost 0 bases, the J end lost 2 bases, and 7 bases lay between the germline ends. The CDR3 consists of 15 residues. The germline V gene has CDR1 MNHEY and CDR2 SVGAGI. The CDR3 DNA reads as TGTGCCAGCAGTTACTCCGGGTTTACTAATGAAAAACTGTTTTTT. Residues: CASSYSGFTNEKLFF.